A selection of T cell receptor beta chains follows, all from one sample in a study of cytomegalovirus exposure and HLA in healthy donors. Clones were read by immunoSEQ multiplex PCR, and TCRdb kept only the in-frame ones, dropping some. This table holds about 120,000 clones, roughly four fifths found once. Sequenced: PBMCs. The origin of the receptors is a man in his forties in good health and CMV-seronegative. CDR3s include the opening cysteine and the closing phenylalanine or tryptophan. Fields, in order: clone size, J gene, D gene, V gene, CDR3 DNA, CDR3 protein. D genes are given only for firm matches. Expanded clones are given a class, and other clones once, few, many or no size at all.

-,TRBJ2-3,-,TRBV29-1,TGCAGCGTTAGCGGGCAGAACACAGATACGCAGTATTTT,CSVSGQNTDTQYF
-,TRBJ1-5,TRBD1,TRBV15,TGTGCCACCAGCAGAACTGGGACAGGGAATCAGCCCCAGCATTTT,CATSRTGTGNQPQHF
-,TRBJ1-1,-,TRBV7-9,TGTGCCAGCAGCCGCCTCGGTAGGGGTGTGGGGCCGAACACTGAAGCTTTCTTT,CASSRLGRGVGPNTEAFF
-,TRBJ1-1,-,TRBV10-2,TGCGCCAGCAGTGAGAGTCAGATAACTGAAGCTTTCTTT,CASSESQITEAFF
-,TRBJ1-5,-,TRBV19,TGTGCCAGTAGTATAGAACAGGGCTGGGGTCAGCCCCAGCATTTT,CASSIEQGWGQPQHF
few,TRBJ2-1,-,TRBV7-8,TGTGCCAGCAGCTTAGGAGGGCGGAGTATCTCCTACAATGAGCAGTTCTTC,CASSLGGRSISYNEQFF
-,TRBJ1-5,-,TRBV7-9,TGTGCCAGCAGCGGTCGTAGGGGCGAAGCGTCGGGCAATCAGCCCCAGCATTTT,CASSGRRGEASGNQPQHF
-,TRBJ2-2,TRBD1,TRBV30,TGTGCCTGGAGTGTATTTGGGACAGACACCGGGGAGCTGTTTTTT,CAWSVFGTDTGELFF
-,TRBJ2-3,TRBD1,TRBV7-6,TGTGCCAGCAGTTTAGTGACAGGGGGCTATTCCACAGATACGCAGTATTTT,CASSLVTGGYSTDTQYF
-,TRBJ2-7,-,TRBV11-1,TGTGCCAGCAGCTTGGGAGGAAGCGGTTTGGGGCTCGAGCAGTACTTC,CASSLGGSGLGLEQYF
-,TRBJ2-5,-,TRBV7-2,TGTGCCAGCAGCTTAACGGGTCCAGAGACCCAGTACTTC,CASSLTGPETQYF
-,TRBJ1-4,TRBD1,TRBV6-6,TGTGCCAGCAGTTACTCGGGACAGGGAAACGAAAAACTGTTTTTT,CASSYSGQGNEKLFF
few,TRBJ2-5,-,TRBV19,TGTGCCAGTAGTATTTGGCAGGGGCAAGAGACCCAGTACTTC,CASSIWQGQETQYF
-,TRBJ2-7,TRBD2,TRBV18,TGTGCCAGCTTGGCGGGAGGGGACGAGCAGTACTTC,CASLAGGDEQYF
-,TRBJ1-5,-,TRBV7-8,TGTGCCAGCAGCGCCCGTTACCGCGCCGATCAGCCCCAGCATTTT,CASSARYRADQPQHF
-,TRBJ2-5,-,TRBV11-2,TGTGCCAGCAGTTTAGGGGACTTCATACAAGAGACCCAGTACTTC,CASSLGDFIQETQYF
-,TRBJ2-5,-,TRBV2,TGTGCCAGCTTAAGGGTACGGGGGGAGACCCAGTACTTC,CASLRVRGETQYF
-,TRBJ2-7,-,TRBV9,TGTGCCAGCAGCGTAGACTCGTACTCCTACGAGCAGTACTTC,CASSVDSYSYEQYF
once,TRBJ1-2,TRBD1,TRBV10-2,TGCGCCAGCAGTGAGCCAGACAGGGGTGGCTACACCTTC,CASSEPDRGGYTF
-,TRBJ2-7,-,TRBV7-2,TGTGCCAGCAGCCCCTTGTACCGGGGAAACGAGCAGTACTTC,CASSPLYRGNEQYF
-,TRBJ2-7,-,TRBV15,TGTGCCACGGGACTGTTGGGGTACGAGCAGTACTTC,CATGLLGYEQYF
-,TRBJ1-1,TRBD1,TRBV5-1,TGCGCCAGCAGCTTGGCCCCGACAGGGCCACTCACCGAAGCTTTCTTT,CASSLAPTGPLTEAFF
-,TRBJ2-3,TRBD2,TRBV19,TGTGCCAGTGCGTTAGCGGGGGATACAGATACGCAGTATTTT,CASALAGDTDTQYF
-,TRBJ1-2,-,TRBV30,TGTGCCTGGAGTGTTGGCAGGGGACCCTATGGCTACACCTTC,CAWSVGRGPYGYTF
few,TRBJ2-1,TRBD2,TRBV25-1,TGTGCCAGCAGTGGGGAGCGGGAACTCTTAAAGTATGAGCAGTTCTTC,CASSGERELLKYEQFF
once,TRBJ1-1,-,TRBV6-1,TGTGCCAGCAGTGTCCCGAGCATGAACACTGAAGCTTTCTTT,CASSVPSMNTEAFF
few,TRBJ2-7,-,TRBV7-2,TGTGCCAGCAGCTTAGACAGGTCCTACGAGCAGTACTTC,CASSLDRSYEQYF
-,TRBJ2-5,-,TRBV6-1,TGTGCCAGTGCCCTTCGGGGGTCTGAGACCCAGTACTTC,CASALRGSETQYF
once,TRBJ1-5,-,TRBV10-3,TGTGCCATCAGTGAATGGGGCAGGGAACAGCCCCAGCATTTT,CAISEWGREQPQHF
-,TRBJ2-7,-,TRBV28,TGTGCCAGCAATTTCGCGGGACTCGACGAGCAGTACTTC,CASNFAGLDEQYF
-,TRBJ1-6,-,TRBV28,TGTGCCAGCAGTCCCGGGTCACACCATTCACCCCTCCACTTT,CASSPGSHHSPLHF
-,TRBJ2-2,TRBD2,TRBV11-3,TGTGCCAGCAGCTTAGCCGGGACTAGTTTTATCGGGGAGCTGTTTTTT,CASSLAGTSFIGELFF
-,TRBJ1-5,-,TRBV9,TGTGCCAGCAGCGTAGCGGGAGCGGGTCAGCCCCAGCATTTT,CASSVAGAGQPQHF
-,TRBJ1-5,-,TRBV27,TGTGCCAGCAGTAGAGCGGAGAGCAATCAGCCCCAGCATTTT,CASSRAESNQPQHF
-,TRBJ2-7,TRBD1,TRBV6-5,TGTGCCAGCAGGACGGGGGACAGGGGGCTCGTCGAGCAGTACTTC,CASRTGDRGLVEQYF
-,TRBJ2-3,-,TRBV27,TGTGCCAGCTCCCCCGGCACAGATACGCAGTATTTT,CASSPGTDTQYF
-,TRBJ2-1,-,TRBV6-5,TGTGCCAGCAGGGGCAGAGAGTCCTACAATGAGCAGTTCTTC,CASRGRESYNEQFF
-,TRBJ2-3,TRBD2,TRBV6-5,TGTGCCAGCAGTCGGACTAGGCCAGATACGCAGTATTTT,CASSRTRPDTQYF
-,TRBJ2-6,-,TRBV30,TGTGCCTGGAGTATTGCACTGTTTGGGGCCAACGGCCTGACTTTC,CAWSIALFGANGLTF